This is a list of T cell receptor beta chains from one sample in a study of OX40 agonist ivuxolimab in advanced cancers. Assay used: immunoSEQ multiplex PCR; TCRdb lists only in-frame clones, some missing. The sample shows around 55,000 clones, around 88% of them seen only once. The sequencing here drew on CD4+ or CD8+ T cells sorted from blood, taken in a trial of the OX40 agonist ivuxolimab. The receptors stem from an adult with an advanced solid tumor such as melanoma, head and neck, liver or kidney cancer. Both conserved end residues are part of each CDR3. Fields, in order: clone size, J gene, D gene, V gene, CDR3 protein, CDR3 DNA. A D gene is named only where the DNA matches it firmly. Size is stated for part of the rows, as once, few or many counts, or as a class when the clone is expanded.

>NA|TRBJ2-2|NA|TRBV6-1
CASTDGTPNTGELFF
TGTGCCAGCACCGATGGGACACCGAACACCGGGGAGCTGTTTTTT
>NA|TRBJ2-2|TRBD1|TRBV6-6
CASSRTGLTGELFF
TGTGCCAGCAGTAGGACAGGGCTAACCGGGGAGCTGTTTTTT
>NA|TRBJ2-1|NA|TRBV11-3
CASSPRPFMGYNEQFF
TGTGCCAGCAGCCCCCGCCCCTTTATGGGTTATAATGAGCAGTTCTTC
>NA|TRBJ1-5|NA|TRBV27
CASSFRTMMRQHF
TGTGCCAGCAGTTTCAGAACAATGATGCGCCAGCATTTT
>NA|TRBJ2-1|NA|TRBV18
CASSQGPLTGVGYNEQFF
TGTGCCAGCTCACAGGGACCTCTGACGGGAGTAGGGTACAATGAGCAGTTCTTC
>NA|TRBJ2-3|TRBD2|TRBV5-6
CASSQKTSGRSQYF
TGTGCCAGCAGCCAGAAAACTAGCGGGAGATCGCAGTATTTT
>NA|TRBJ1-2|TRBD1|TRBV18
CASSPTGDAGYTF
TGTGCCAGCTCACCGACAGGGGATGCTGGCTACACCTTC
>few|TRBJ2-7|TRBD2|TRBV10-2
CASRPGTSGYEQYF
TGCGCCAGCAGACCCGGGACTAGCGGTTACGAGCAGTACTTC
>NA|TRBJ2-7|NA|TRBV5-1
CASSLGQGGYEQYF
TGCGCCAGCAGCTTGGGGCAGGGGGGCTACGAGCAGTACTTC
>NA|TRBJ1-4|TRBD1|TRBV18
CASSPNRGQREKLFF
TGTGCCAGCTCACCGAACAGGGGGCAGAGGGAAAAACTGTTTTTT
>NA|TRBJ1-2|NA|TRBV4-1
CASSQPALPVGYTF
TGCGCCAGCAGCCAACCCGCACTCCCCGTGGGCTACACCTTC
>once|TRBJ2-7|NA|TRBV19
CASSIGVMGEQYF
TGTGCCAGTAGTATTGGGGTAATGGGCGAGCAGTACTTC
>NA|TRBJ2-4|NA|TRBV30
CAWSLDSSLAGF
TGTGCCTGGAGCCTGGACAGTTCCCTAGCCGGGTTC
>few|TRBJ1-5|NA|TRBV5-8
CASSPLGVEGEPQHF
TGTGCCAGCAGCCCTCTCGGAGTCGAAGGGGAGCCCCAGCATTTT
>NA|TRBJ2-2|TRBD2|TRBV4-2
CASSQSGRDTGELFF
TGTGCCAGCAGCCAAAGCGGGAGGGACACCGGGGAGCTGTTTTTT
>NA|TRBJ1-2|NA|TRBV10-2
CATLTAGLGYTF
TGCGCCACTCTCACGGCAGGGCTGGGCTACACCTTC
>NA|TRBJ2-7|TRBD2|TRBV28
CASSLPGLRGVYEQYF
TGTGCCAGCAGTTTGCCCGGACTGCGGGGGGTCTACGAGCAGTACTTC
>NA|TRBJ1-5|NA|TRBV6-6
CATRGGSNQPQHF
TGTGCCACCCGGGGGGGCAGCAATCAGCCCCAGCATTTT
>once|TRBJ2-3|NA|TRBV4-1
CASSQDIGTDTQYF
TGCGCCAGCAGCCAAGATATAGGGACAGATACGCAGTATTTT
>once|TRBJ2-2|NA|TRBV18
CASSEPGTLGLGGELFF
TGTGCCAGCTCGGAACCCGGGACCCTCGGGCTAGGCGGGGAGCTGTTTTTT
>NA|TRBJ2-3|NA|TRBV11-3
CASSDRGPDTQYF
TGTGCCAGCAGCGACCGGGGTCCAGATACGCAGTATTTT
>NA|TRBJ2-2|TRBD1|TRBV7-3
CASRPGTGATGELFF
TGTGCCAGCAGGCCCGGGACAGGGGCGACCGGGGAGCTGTTTTTT
>NA|TRBJ2-3|NA|TRBV19
CASSTGWATDTQYF
TGTGCCAGTAGCACAGGGTGGGCCACAGATACGCAGTATTTT
>once|TRBJ1-4|NA|TRBV6-5
CASSYSGGSREKLFF
TGTGCCAGCAGTTACTCGGGGGGCTCTAGAGAAAAACTGTTTTTT
>NA|TRBJ2-3|NA|TRBV11-3
CASSLDTGPDTQYF
TGTGCCAGCAGCTTAGATACGGGCCCAGATACGCAGTATTTT
>NA|TRBJ1-1|TRBD1|TRBV30
CAWSTPGAGGLAFF
TGTGCCTGGAGTACCCCCGGGGCAGGGGGATTGGCTTTCTTT
>NA|TRBJ1-1|NA|TRBV27
CASSLRGISTEAFF
TGTGCCAGCAGTTTACGCGGTATAAGCACTGAAGCTTTCTTT
>few|TRBJ2-1|NA|TRBV5-8
CASSLRRNTDNEQFF
TGTGCCAGCAGCTTGCGTCGGAATACCGACAATGAGCAGTTCTTC
>NA|TRBJ2-1|TRBD2|TRBV5-1
CASSLLAGGPYEQFF
TGCGCCAGCAGCTTACTAGCGGGAGGGCCCTATGAGCAGTTCTTC
>NA|TRBJ2-1|NA|TRBV6-5
CASKQSSYNEQFF
TGTGCCAGCAAACAGAGCTCCTACAATGAGCAGTTCTTC
>NA|TRBJ2-2|NA|TRBV5-1
CASSLIFRANTGELFF
TGCGCCAGCAGCTTGATTTTTAGAGCTAACACCGGGGAGCTGTTTTTT
>NA|TRBJ1-4|NA|TRBV2
CASSWTNEKLFF
TGTGCCAGCTCTTGGACTAATGAAAAACTGTTTTTT
>NA|TRBJ2-7|NA|TRBV15
CATSRDRPGDNSYEQYF
TGTGCCACCAGCAGAGATAGGCCAGGGGACAACTCCTACGAGCAGTACTTC
>once|TRBJ1-2|TRBD1|TRBV28
CASSTTGPRGYTF
TGTGCCAGCAGTACGACAGGGCCTAGGGGCTACACCTTC
>NA|TRBJ2-7|NA|TRBV7-8
CASSLNRDYEQYF
TGTGCCAGCAGCTTAAATCGGGACTACGAGCAGTACTTC
>few|TRBJ2-7|NA|TRBV6-5
CASATPSYEQYF
TGTGCCAGCGCCACCCCCTCCTACGAGCAGTACTTC
>NA|TRBJ1-3|NA|TRBV28
CASSYPGKGNTIYF
TGTGCCAGCAGTTACCCAGGGAAGGGAAACACCATATATTTT
>NA|TRBJ2-3|NA|TRBV19
CASSIFAGPSTDTQYF
TGTGCCAGTAGTATATTCGCAGGGCCTAGCACAGATACGCAGTATTTT
>NA|TRBJ2-3|TRBD2|TRBV5-1
CASSVTGGPSIRSTDTQYF
TGCGCCAGCTCAGTAACGGGAGGCCCTAGCATCCGGAGCACAGATACGCAGTATTTT
>NA|TRBJ1-5|TRBD1|TRBV2
CASRFDRAFGQPQHF
TGTGCCAGCAGATTCGACAGGGCGTTTGGTCAGCCCCAGCATTTT
>NA|TRBJ2-3|NA|TRBV7-6
CASSSSGPSTDTQYF
TGTGCCAGCAGCTCGTCGGGGCCTAGCACAGATACGCAGTATTTT
>few|TRBJ1-5|NA|TRBV30
CAWSDQYNQPQHF
TGTGCCTGGAGTGATCAGTACAATCAGCCCCAGCATTTT
>NA|TRBJ1-5|NA|TRBV19
CASRPSGSSNQPQHF
TGTGCCAGTAGGCCCTCGGGCAGTAGCAATCAGCCCCAGCATTTT
>NA|TRBJ2-5|TRBD1|TRBV27
CASSFYRGETQYF
TGTGCCAGCAGTTTCTACAGGGGAGAGACCCAGTACTTC
>NA|TRBJ2-7|NA|TRBV6-5
CASMRSPVSEQYF
TGTGCCAGCATGCGCTCTCCGGTGAGCGAGCAGTACTTC
>few|TRBJ2-6|TRBD1|TRBV7-9
CASSSPTRTGISGANVLTF
TGTGCCAGCAGCTCACCTACTCGGACAGGGATCTCTGGGGCCAACGTCCTGACTTTC
>few|TRBJ1-4|NA|TRBV4-2
CASSQVPTGGVEKLFF
TGTGCCAGCAGCCAAGTCCCCACTGGGGGGGTTGAAAAACTGTTTTTT
>NA|TRBJ2-3|NA|TRBV28
CASSLKSRRGTDTQYF
TGTGCCAGCAGTTTGAAGTCTAGACGGGGCACAGATACGCAGTATTTT
>once|TRBJ2-7|NA|TRBV18
CASSQTGPYEQYF
TGTGCCAGCTCGCAGACGGGTCCCTACGAGCAGTACTTC
>NA|TRBJ2-5|NA|TRBV5-1
CASSLYAGETQYF
TGCGCCAGCAGCTTGTATGCGGGAGAGACCCAGTACTTC
>NA|TRBJ2-1|TRBD1|TRBV29-1
CSVIPGQAIQFF
TGCAGCGTTATACCGGGACAGGCAATACAGTTCTTC
>few|TRBJ1-6|NA|TRBV30
CAWRWGSSYNSPLHF
TGTGCCTGGAGATGGGGAAGCTCCTATAATTCACCCCTCCACTTT
>NA|TRBJ1-6|NA|TRBV30
CAWSSDSYNSPLHF
TGTGCCTGGAGTTCGGACAGCTATAATTCACCCCTCCACTTT
>NA|TRBJ2-5|TRBD2|TRBV28
CASKTRWGGNQETQYF
TGTGCCAGCAAAACCCGCTGGGGGGGAAACCAAGAGACCCAGTACTTC
>NA|TRBJ2-2|TRBD2|TRBV2
CASSASGIGGELFF
TGTGCCAGCAGTGCTAGCGGGATCGGCGGGGAGCTGTTTTTT